The TCR beta chain described here comes from a study of glioma-infiltrating T cells. This clonotype was picked up many times. Its target is unknown. TCR alpha and beta CDR3 regions were amplified from RNA using iRepertoire nested multiplex PCR. TCRdb ran MiXCR on the multiplex PCR reads and lists one entry per CDR3 protein. The sample contains 160,000 or so distinct CDR3 sequences, roughly two fifths of which appear only once. Study results and limitations: CDR3 overlap between tissue and blood was very small. Tissue-blood divergence was below expectation in non-neoplastic patients, above in gliomas.

The CDR3 loop spans 13 amino acids. Germline values: CDR1 WSHSY, CDR2 SAAADI. V lost 2 bases and J lost 5, with 7 bases in between. The chain couples TRBV10-2 to TRBJ1-5; D remains unclear. This sequence originates from a human donor with low-grade glioma or glioblastoma, undergoing nonglioma brain surgery, or in good health (not recorded which). What was sequenced was glioma tissue, nonneoplastic brain tissue, or PBMCs (not recorded which). DNA of the CDR3: TGCGCCAGCAGTGAGGGCAGTTATCAGCCCCAGCATTTT. Translation: CASSEGSYQPQHF.